This TCR beta chain derives from a study of cytomegalovirus exposure and HLA in healthy donors. Study-wide results and limits: In a later analysis, common viral pathogens appeared linked to several of the most significant clusters. TCR beta V- and J-gene trimming was later associated with a missense DCLRE1C variant. Altogether, more than 150 TCR beta chains were recorded as cytomegalovirus-associated. Sequencing depth roughly uniform across donors was assumed in presence/absence analyses.

This CDR3 is built from 13 residues. In germline, CDR1 is LNHDA, CDR2 SQIVND (reference sequence). Deletions cut 6 bases from V and 3 bases from J, with 9 bases between. A remark on this clone: Its antigen is currently unknown.

Researchers ran the PCR with 60 Vbeta and 13 Jbeta primers. Here immunoSEQ multiplex PCR was the method, and the copy in TCRdb shows in-frame clones only, minus some. The data contain some 150,000 clones, roughly four fifths of them singletons. This chain uses TRBV19 with TRBJ2-1; D is perhaps TRBD2 (6 bases). Input material: PBMCs. This sequence originates from a man between 45 and 60 years old in good health and CMV-seropositive. The CDR3 DNA sequence: TGTGCCAGTAGCCGGGGGATCTACAATGAGCAGTTCTTC. It yields the protein CASSRGIYNEQFF.